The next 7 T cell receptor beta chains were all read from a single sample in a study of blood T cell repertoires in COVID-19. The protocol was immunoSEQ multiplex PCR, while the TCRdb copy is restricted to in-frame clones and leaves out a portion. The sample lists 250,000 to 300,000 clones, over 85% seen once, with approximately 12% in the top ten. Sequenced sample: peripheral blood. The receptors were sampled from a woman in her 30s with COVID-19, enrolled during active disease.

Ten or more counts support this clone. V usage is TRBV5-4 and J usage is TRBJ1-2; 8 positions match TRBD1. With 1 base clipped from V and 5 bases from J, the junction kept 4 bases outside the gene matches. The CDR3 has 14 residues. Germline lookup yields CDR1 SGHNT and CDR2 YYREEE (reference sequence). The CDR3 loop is CASSLQGAGYGYTF. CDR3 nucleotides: TGTGCCAGCAGCTTGCAGGGGGCTGGATATGGCTACACCTTC. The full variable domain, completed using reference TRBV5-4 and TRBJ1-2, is ETGVTQSPTHLIKTRGQQVTLRCSSQSGHNTVSWYQQALGQGPQFIFQYYREEENGRGNFPPRFSGLQFPNYSSELNVNALELDDSALYLCASSLQGAGYGYTFGSGTRLTVV.

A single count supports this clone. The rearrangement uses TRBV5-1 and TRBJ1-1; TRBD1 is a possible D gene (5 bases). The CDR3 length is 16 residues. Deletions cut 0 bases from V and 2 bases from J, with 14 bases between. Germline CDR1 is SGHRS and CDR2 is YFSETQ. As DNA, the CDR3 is TGCGCCAGCAGCTTGGCCCCGGGGGGAAAAAACACTGAAGCTTTCTTT. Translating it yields CASSLAPGGKNTEAFF.

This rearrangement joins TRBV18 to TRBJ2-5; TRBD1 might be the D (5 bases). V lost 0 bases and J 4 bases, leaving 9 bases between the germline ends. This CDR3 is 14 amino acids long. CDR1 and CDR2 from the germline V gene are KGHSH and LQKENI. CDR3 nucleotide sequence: TGTGCCAGCTCACCACCGTCAGGGATAGAGACCCAGTACTTC. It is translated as CASSPPSGIETQYF. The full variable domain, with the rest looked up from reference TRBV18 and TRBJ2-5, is NAGVMQNPRHLVRRRGQEARLRCSPMKGHSHVYWYRQLPEEGLKFMVYLQKENIIDESGMPKERFSAEFPKEGPSILRIQQVVRGDSAAYFCASSPPSGIETQYFGPGTRLLVL.

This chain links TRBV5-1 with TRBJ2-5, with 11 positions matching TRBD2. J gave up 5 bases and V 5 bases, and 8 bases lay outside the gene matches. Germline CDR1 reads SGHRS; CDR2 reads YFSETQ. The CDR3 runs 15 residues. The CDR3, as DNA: TGCGCCAGCAGACGGACTAGCGGGTTTCGGGAGACCCAGTACTTC. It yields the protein CASRRTSGFRETQYF.

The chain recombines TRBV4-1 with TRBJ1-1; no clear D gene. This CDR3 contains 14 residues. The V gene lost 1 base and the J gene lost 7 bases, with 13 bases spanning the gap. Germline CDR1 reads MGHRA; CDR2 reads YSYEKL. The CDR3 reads CASSQGPLTREAFF. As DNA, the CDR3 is TGCGCCAGCAGCCAAGGGCCGCTCACCCGTGAAGCTTTCTTT.

The CDR3 DNA sequence: TGTGCCAGCAGCCAAGTAAGCGAAAAACTGTTTTTT. Translated: CASSQVSEKLFF. The V call is TRBV3-1 (or the pseudogene TRBV3-2), the J call TRBJ1-4; D is uncertain. The germline V gene has CDR1 LGHDT and CDR2 YNNKEL (reference sequence). The V end was cut by 1 base, the J end by 8 bases, with 5 bases between. CDR3 length: 12 amino acids.

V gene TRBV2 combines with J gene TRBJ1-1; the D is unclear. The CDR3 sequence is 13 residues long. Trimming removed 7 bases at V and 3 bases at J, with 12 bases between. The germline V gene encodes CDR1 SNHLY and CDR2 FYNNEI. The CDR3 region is CASKWQEDTEAFF. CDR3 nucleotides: TGTGCCAGCAAATGGCAGGAGGACACTGAAGCTTTCTTT. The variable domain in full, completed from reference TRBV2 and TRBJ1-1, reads EPEVTQTPSHQVTQMGQEVILRCVPISNHLYFYWYRQILGQKVEFLVSFYNNEISEKSEIFDDQFSVERPDGSNFTLKIRSTKLEDSAMYFCASKWQEDTEAFFGQGTRLTVV.